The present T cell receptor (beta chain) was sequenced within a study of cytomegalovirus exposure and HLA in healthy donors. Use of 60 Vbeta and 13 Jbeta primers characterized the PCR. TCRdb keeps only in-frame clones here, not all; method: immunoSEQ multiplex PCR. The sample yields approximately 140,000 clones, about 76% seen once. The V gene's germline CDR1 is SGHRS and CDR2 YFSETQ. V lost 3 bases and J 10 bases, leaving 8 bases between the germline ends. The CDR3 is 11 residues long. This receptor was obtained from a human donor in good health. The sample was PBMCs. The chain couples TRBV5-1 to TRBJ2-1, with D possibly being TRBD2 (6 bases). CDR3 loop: CASSSAGEQFF. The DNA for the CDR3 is TGCGCCAGCAGCTCGGCGGGAGAGCAGTTCTTC. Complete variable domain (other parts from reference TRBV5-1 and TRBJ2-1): KAGVTQTPRYLIKTRGQQVTLSCSPISGHRSVSWYQQTPGQGLQFLFEYFSETQRNKGNFPGRFSGRQFSNSRSEMNVSTLELGDSALYLCASSSAGEQFFGPGTRLTVL.